The rows below give T cell receptor beta chains drawn from one sample of a study of beta chain features in type 1 diabetes. Here immunoSEQ multiplex PCR was the method, and the copy in TCRdb shows in-frame clones only, minus some. The table has 300,000 to 400,000 clones, about 10% seen once. Sequencing input: central memory CD4+ T cells from blood. These TCRs come from a man under 40 with type 1 diabetes. The CDR3 runs from the conserved cysteine through the conserved F or W. Each record gives: V gene, CDR3 length, D gene, J gene, CDR3 protein. A D gene is named only where the DNA matches it firmly.

TRBV10-3	14	TRBD1	TRBJ2-3	CATADRAYGNTQYF
TRBV7-9	17	TRBD1	TRBJ1-2	CASSSIGGEGTVYGYTF
TRBV7-2	16	.	TRBJ1-5	CASSSSGEGDHQPQHF
TRBV11-3	12	.	TRBJ2-5	CASSGFGGHQYF
TRBV10-3	13	.	TRBJ2-7	CAISHRDGNEQYF
TRBV9	16	TRBD2	TRBJ2-2	CASSPRLGAGAGELFF
TRBV30	12	TRBD1	TRBJ2-7	CAWNTGGYEQYF
TRBV19	16	.	TRBJ1-5	CASSILGQAGGEPQHF
TRBV7-9	14	.	TRBJ2-4	CASTPEDPVPIQYF
TRBV5-1	11	.	TRBJ2-7	CASSVQDEQYF
TRBV10-3	18	.	TRBJ1-2	CAISERVTGGTMGYGYTF
TRBV4-2	15	TRBD1	TRBJ1-2	CASSHGGQGVGGYTF
TRBV29-1	14	TRBD2	TRBJ2-7	CSVARGAGPYEQYF
TRBV29-1	13	.	TRBJ1-2	CSVERGQGYGYTF
TRBV6-5	13	TRBD1	TRBJ1-1	CASRLGTVEAAFF
TRBV7-9	15	TRBD1	TRBJ2-7	CASSPGQGLTYEQYF
TRBV19	13	TRBD1	TRBJ2-7	CASSSWTGSEQYF
TRBV28	15	TRBD2	TRBJ2-7	CASSLGGDWSYEQYF
TRBV2	15	.	TRBJ1-5	CASRSPEGLYQPQHF
TRBV4-3	15	.	TRBJ2-2	CASSQVGWNTGELFF
TRBV6-5	14	.	TRBJ1-2	CASSYSNAGYGYTF
TRBV19	15	.	TRBJ2-2	CASARKTPNTGELFF
TRBV28	12	.	TRBJ1-2	CASSLREYGYTF
TRBV5-4	14	.	TRBJ1-1	CASSGPGPGTEAFF
TRBV7-2	15	.	TRBJ2-3	CASSSSFMQGGAQYF
TRBV25-1	13	TRBD1	TRBJ1-2	CASSGLQGNGYTF
TRBV10-2	13	.	TRBJ2-1	CASSESKMASEFF
TRBV6-5	13	TRBD1	TRBJ1-2	CASSATQGVGYTF